These 16 T cell receptor beta chains were all obtained from the same sample, sequenced in a study of blood T cell repertoires in COVID-19. Libraries were prepared by immunoSEQ multiplex PCR; TCRdb keeps only in-frame clonotypes and omits some of them. Of 130,000 to 150,000 clones in the sample, more than 75% were seen once. Source material: peripheral blood. The receptors here all came from an elderly man with acute or convalescent COVID-19.

This sequence joins TRBV2 and TRBJ2-3; TRBD2 aligns across 9 bases. CDR3 length: 15 amino acids. V gave up 6 bases and J gave up 1 base; unmatched junction bases: 5. Germline CDR1 SNHLY, CDR2 FYNNEI. The CDR3 is CASRQTSGRTDTQYF. In DNA form, the CDR3 reads TGTGCCAGCAGACAGACTAGCGGTCGCACAGATACGCAGTATTTT.

The rearrangement links TRBV28 to TRBJ1-1; D perhaps matches TRBD1 (6 bases). V was trimmed by 3 bases and J by 0 bases, leaving 17 bases between them. Germline CDR1 MDHEN, CDR2 SYDVKM. This CDR3 region has 17 residues. This CDR3 reads CASSFFRYNRVNTEAFF. CDR3 nucleotide sequence: TGTGCCAGCAGTTTTTTTAGGTACAACAGGGTGAACACTGAAGCTTTCTTT.

The CDR3 nucleotides are TGTGCCAGCAGTTCCCCCAGCTCCTACGAGCAGTACTTC. It translates to CASSSPSSYEQYF. The rearrangement uses TRBV12-3 or TRBV12-4 and TRBJ2-7; D unclear. Trimming cost V 4 bases and J 0 bases, with 7 bases left between them. The CDR3 length is 13 residues.

The table lists this clone with a few counts. This chain links TRBV19 with TRBJ1-6, with 7 bases lining up with TRBD1. Unmatched junction bases numbered 3, after V lost 5 bases and J lost 5 bases. Germline V gene data show CDR1 as LNHDA and CDR2 as SQIVND (reference sequence). The length of the CDR3 is 14 residues. The CDR3 reads CASSPGQNNSPLHF. The CDR3, as DNA: TGTGCCAGTAGTCCGGGACAGAATAATTCACCCCTCCACTTT.

This clone appeared a few times. The chain is built from TRBV4-1 and TRBJ2-2; D gene unclear. V lost 3 bases and J lost 1, with 6 bases in between. CDR3 length: 14 amino acids. CDR1 is MGHRA, CDR2 YSYEKL, per germline. The CDR3: CASSQYRNTGELFF. The DNA of the CDR3 is TGCGCCAGCAGCCAGTACAGGAACACCGGGGAGCTGTTTTTT.

The V call is TRBV7-2, the J call TRBJ1-1; perhaps TRBD1 as D (5 bases). The CDR3 spans 15 residues. Germline V CDR1 and CDR2: SGHTA, FQGNSA. Trimming took 0 bases from V and 4 from J, leaving 12 bases between them. CDR3 loop: CASSLAGGVGTEAFF. The CDR3 bases are TGTGCCAGCAGCTTAGCGGGAGGGGTCGGCACTGAAGCTTTCTTT.

The chain is built from TRBV28 and TRBJ2-3; 7 bases are shared with TRBD2. Germline CDR1 and CDR2: MDHEN and SYDVKM. The CDR3 covers 14 residues. The V gene end was trimmed by 6 bases and the J gene end by 0 bases; junction bases not matched to a gene: 3. The CDR3 region is CASRPGGSTDTQYF. The CDR3 nucleotides read TGTGCCAGCAGACCCGGGGGGAGCACAGATACGCAGTATTTT.

The chain joins TRBV5-1 to TRBJ1-1, with 9 bases identical to TRBD1. The CDR3 extends over 14 amino acids. The germline gives CDR1 SGHRS, CDR2 YFSETQ. Losses at the gene ends were 3 bases for V and 1 base for J; bases not matched to a gene: 1. DNA for the CDR3: TGCGCCAGCAGCTGGGGACAGGGGAACACTGAAGCTTTCTTT. This gives the protein CASSWGQGNTEAFF.

This clone showed up just a few times. This sequence joins TRBV2 and TRBJ2-1; the match to TRBD2 covers 9 bases. This CDR3 spans 14 amino acids. CDR1 is SNHLY, CDR2 FYNNEI, per germline. The J segment lost 3 bases and the V segment lost 6 bases, leaving 3 bases of the junction unmatched. The CDR3 DNA follows: TGTGCCAGCAGCGGGACTAGCATCTACAATGAGCAGTTCTTC. This encodes CASSGTSIYNEQFF.

In its sample, this clone was seen a few times. The chain combines TRBV27 with TRBJ2-5; 12 bases align to TRBD2. CDR1 is MNHEY and CDR2 is SMNVEV in the germline V gene (reference sequence). CDR3 length: 18 residues. J lost 5 bases, V lost 6 bases, and 16 bases had no gene match. CDR3 protein: CASRPRPSGGASRETQYF. The CDR3 nucleotides read TGTGCCAGCAGACCCCGTCCTAGCGGGGGGGCGTCCCGGGAGACCCAGTACTTC.

This rearrangement joins TRBV28 to TRBJ2-7; D is ambiguous. Germline loops: CDR1 MDHEN, CDR2 SYDVKM. V was cut by 6 bases and J by 7 bases, with 10 bases left in between. CDR3 length: 11 residues. The CDR3 reads CASSTPQEQYF. The CDR3 DNA reads TGTGCCAGCAGCACGCCTCAGGAGCAGTACTTC.

The V gene is TRBV3-1 (or the pseudogene TRBV3-2), the J gene TRBJ1-3, with 7 nucleotides matching TRBD1. Germline V lookup: CDR1 LGHDT, CDR2 YNNKEL (reference sequence). J was trimmed by 0 bases and V by 2 bases; bases with no gene match: 10. The CDR3 has 18 amino acids. CDR3 sequence: CASSQHGQELFSGNTIYF. The CDR3 DNA reads TGTGCCAGCAGCCAACATGGACAGGAACTATTCTCTGGAAACACCATATATTTT.

The chain carries TRBV16 and TRBJ2-7, with D possibly TRBD1 on 6 matching bases. The CDR3 is made up of 16 amino acids. Between the trimmed V and J ends, which lost 4 bases and 1 base, there was a span of 17 bases. Germline loops: CDR1 KGHSY, CDR2 FQNENV. CDR3 nucleotides: TGTGCCAGCAGCCCCCGAGGGGGTAGACTATCCTACGAGCAGTACTTC. Translated, it gives CASSPRGGRLSYEQYF.

The chain has TRBV19 and TRBJ1-5; 12 bases align to TRBD1. Germline values: CDR1 LNHDA, CDR2 SQIVND (reference sequence). There are 17 residues in the CDR3. With 7 bases clipped from V and 4 bases from J, the junction kept 11 bases outside the gene matches. The CDR3 loop is CASTEGTGGLRNQPQHF. The CDR3 bases are TGTGCCAGTACCGAGGGGACAGGGGGCCTGAGGAATCAGCCCCAGCATTTT.

This sequence joins TRBV3-1 (or the pseudogene TRBV3-2) and TRBJ1-5; D not certain. CDR1 LGHDT and CDR2 YNNKEL come from the germline V gene (reference sequence). V was clipped by 3 bases and J by 4 bases, with 16 bases between them. The CDR3 runs to 16 residues. The CDR3 bases are TGTGCCAGCAGCCAGCACCCCTTAGAACTAAATCAGCCCCAGCATTTT. It specifies CASSQHPLELNQPQHF.

This clone was picked up one time. The chain has TRBV10-2 and TRBJ2-1, with TRBD2 matching 7 bases. Trimming removed 3 bases from V and 0 bases from J; junction bases left unmatched: 5. Germline V CDR1 and CDR2: WSHSY, SAAADI. CDR3 size: 16 residues. The CDR3 DNA is TGCGCCAGCAGTGAATTAGCGGGCAGCTCCTACAATGAGCAGTTCTTC. Amino acids: CASSELAGSSYNEQFF.